The 29 T cell receptor beta chains listed next were all sequenced from one sample in a study of blood T cell repertoires in COVID-19. Clones were sequenced by immunoSEQ multiplex PCR, and TCRdb holds only the in-frame ones, with some missing. The sample contains tens of thousands of clones, 90% of which appear only once. Input material: peripheral blood. Every receptor here comes from a human donor in a cohort sampled during active COVID-19.

In DNA form, the CDR3 reads TGTGCCAGCAGCTTAGCGGACAGCATATACACTGAAGCTTTCTTT. This translates into CASSLADSIYTEAFF. This chain uses TRBV5-6 with TRBJ1-1; D may be TRBD1 (6 bases). The germline gives CDR1 SGHDT, CDR2 YYEEEE. V lost 2 bases to trimming and J lost 3 bases, with 14 bases between them. The CDR3 covers 15 residues.

J is TRBJ1-4 and V is TRBV9, with a possible D match to TRBD1 (5 bases). CDR3 length: 15 amino acids. The V and J ends lost 3 bases and 0 bases respectively, with 9 bases between them. Germline V lookup: CDR1 SGDLS, CDR2 YYNGEE. The CDR3 bases are TGTGCCAGCAGCGAAGAAGGGGCAACTAATGAAAAACTGTTTTTT. Encoded protein: CASSEEGATNEKLFF.

This chain links TRBV6-5 with TRBJ1-2; no definite D call. V lost 5 bases, J lost 2 bases, and 9 bases lay in between. The CDR3 extends over 13 amino acids. The V gene's germline CDR1 is MNHEY and CDR2 SVGAGI. The CDR3 sequence is CASSRAGNYGYTF. The CDR3 DNA is TGTGCCAGCAGTAGGGCGGGGAACTATGGCTACACCTTC.

V and J are TRBV7-8 and TRBJ1-5; maybe TRBD1 (5 bases). Germline values: CDR1 SGHVS, CDR2 FQNEAQ. V was pared by 1 base and J by 5 bases, with 24 bases between. The CDR3 has 19 residues. CDR3 sequence (DNA): TGTGCCAGCAGCTTAGAGGCCCAGGGCGGGAAACCTCCTCATCAGCCCCAGCATTTT. Amino acids: CASSLEAQGGKPPHQPQHF.

CDR3 protein: CASSLVAGGYNEQFF. In DNA, the CDR3 is TGTGCCAGCAGCTTAGTTGCGGGGGGTTACAATGAGCAGTTCTTC. The chain recombines TRBV7-2 with TRBJ2-1, with TRBD2 matching over 8 bases. The CDR3 totals 15 residues. Germline V gene data show CDR1 as SGHTA and CDR2 as FQGNSA. The V gene end was trimmed by 1 base and the J gene end by 4 bases; junction bases not matched to a gene: 3.

This clone was seen only once. The V gene is TRBV5-5, the J gene TRBJ2-1; tentative D call: TRBD1 (6 bases). Germline-derived CDR1 and CDR2 are SGHKS and YYEKEE (reference sequence). This CDR3 has 14 amino acids. Trimming left V 0 bases short and J 9 bases short, with 13 bases between. In DNA, the CDR3 is TGTGCCAGCAGCTTGGCAGGGGTTGGGTTTGAGCAGTTCTTC. It translates to CASSLAGVGFEQFF.

DNA for the CDR3: TGTGCCAGCAGTCTACCGGGACAGGGGGGAATGTACGAGCAGTACGTC. Its protein product is CASSLPGQGGMYEQYV. V gene TRBV2 combines with J gene TRBJ2-7; 11 positions match TRBD1. Germline V gene sequence: CDR1 SNHLY, CDR2 FYNNEI. The length of the CDR3 is 16 residues. The junction had 10 bases not matched to a gene; V was cut back by 5 bases and J by 4 bases.

The chain combines TRBV7-8 with TRBJ2-3; the D gene is possibly TRBD1 (6 bases). The CDR3 extends over 13 amino acids. CDR1 is SGHVS and CDR2 is FQNEAQ in the germline V gene. Between the trimmed V and J ends, which lost 6 bases and 2 bases, there was a span of 9 bases. CDR3 DNA: TGTGCCAGCAGAGGGGGAGTCACAGATACGCAGTATTTT. Its protein product is CASRGGVTDTQYF.

This chain connects TRBV11-2 to TRBJ2-5; D may be TRBD1 (5 bases). V lost 4 bases, J lost 1 base, and 13 bases lay in between. Germline V gives CDR1 SGHAT, CDR2 FQNNGV. The CDR3 has 15 residues. The CDR3 reads CASSYTLGAQETQYF. As DNA, the CDR3 is TGTGCCAGCAGCTATACCCTAGGGGCCCAAGAGACCCAGTACTTC.

The chain employs TRBV4-1 and TRBJ2-1, with TRBD1 identical over 9 bases. The V gene end was trimmed by 3 bases and the J gene end by 4 bases; junction bases not matched to a gene: 4. In germline, CDR1 is MGHRA, CDR2 YSYEKL. The CDR3 has 15 amino acids. CDR3 DNA sequence: TGCGCCAGCAGCCATACAGGGGGCCCTTACAATGAGCAGTTCTTC. Amino acid sequence: CASSHTGGPYNEQFF.

The J gene is TRBJ1-6, the V gene TRBV2, with TRBD1 matching 8 bases. There are 13 residues in the CDR3. Germline V gene sequence: CDR1 SNHLY, CDR2 FYNNEI. V was clipped by 4 bases and J by 11 bases; unmatched bases: 4. CDR3 sequence (DNA): TGTGCCAGCAGTGCTGACAGGGGTGCACCCCTCCACTTT. Translated, it gives CASSADRGAPLHF.

This clone was recorded only once. This rearrangement joins TRBV12-3 or TRBV12-4 to TRBJ2-2, with a possible D match to TRBD2 (6 bases). CDR3 length equals 13 residues. V lost 6 bases, J lost 6 bases, and 11 bases lay in between. DNA of the CDR3: TGTGCCAGCAGCTCGACTAGTGCCGGGGAGCTGTTTTTT. Translating gives CASSSTSAGELFF.

V gene TRBV19 combines with J gene TRBJ1-2; unclear D gene. The V gene lost 8 bases and the J gene lost 1 base, with 8 bases spanning the gap. The CDR3 covers 12 residues. Germline-derived CDR1 and CDR2 are LNHDA and SQIVND (reference sequence). The CDR3 loop is CASGSSNYGYTF. For the CDR3, the DNA is TGTGCCAGTGGGAGCAGTAACTATGGCTACACCTTC. Together with reference TRBV19 and TRBJ1-2, the CDR3 gives the full variable domain: DGGITQSPKYLFRKEGQNVTLSCEQNLNHDAMYWYRQDPGQGLRLIYYSQIVNDFQKGDIAEGYSVSREKKESFPLTVTSAQKNPTAFYLCASGSSNYGYTFGSGTRLTVV.

The chain is built from TRBV19 and TRBJ1-1, with D unresolved. Germline CDR1 is LNHDA and CDR2 is SQIVND (reference sequence). Between the trimmed V and J ends, which lost 5 bases and 4 bases, there was a span of 17 bases. The CDR3 length is 15 residues. The CDR3 DNA reads TGTGCCAGTAGTCCGGAGAGGATGCAAGTCACTGAAGCTTTCTTT. Protein product: CASSPERMQVTEAFF.

The chain links TRBV7-9 to TRBJ2-3, with D perhaps TRBD1 (5 bases). The CDR3 sequence is 13 residues long. Germline CDR1 SEHNR, CDR2 FQNEAQ (reference sequence). Between the trimmed V and J ends, which lost 5 bases and 7 bases, there was a span of 13 bases. CDR3 residues: CASSPRQSYTQYF. The CDR3 coding sequence is TGTGCCAGCAGCCCCCGACAGAGCTATACGCAGTATTTT. The variable domain in full, completed from reference TRBV7-9 and TRBJ2-3, reads DTGVSQNPRHKITKRGQNVTFRCDPISEHNRLYWYRQTLGQGPEFLTYFQNEAQLEKSRLLSDRFSAERPKGSFSTLEIQRTEQGDSAMYLCASSPRQSYTQYFGPGTRLTVL.

The V gene is TRBV4-3, the J gene TRBJ2-4, with 8 positions matching TRBD1. Trimming removed 2 bases from V and 6 bases from J; junction bases left unmatched: 6. Germline CDR1 reads LGHNA; CDR2 reads YSLEER. This CDR3 region has 15 residues. The CDR3 loop is CASSQTGGGRNIQYF. The DNA of the CDR3 is TGCGCCAGCAGCCAAACAGGGGGTGGAAGAAACATTCAGTACTTC.

The chain employs TRBV3-1 (or the pseudogene TRBV3-2) and TRBJ2-5; D is ambiguous. Germline V CDR1 and CDR2: LGHDT, YNNKEL (reference sequence). This CDR3 spans 15 amino acids. V lost 0 bases to trimming and J lost 3 bases, with 11 bases between them. The CDR3 DNA sequence: TGTGCCAGCAGCCAAGATCGGGTTTGGGAAGAGACCCAGTACTTC. This sequence encodes CASSQDRVWEETQYF.

The rearrangement joins TRBV28 to TRBJ2-5; 8 nucleotides line up with TRBD1. The CDR3 covers 16 residues. Per germline, CDR1 MDHEN and CDR2 SYDVKM. V gave up 6 bases and J gave up 4 bases; unmatched junction bases: 13. As DNA, the CDR3 is TGTGCCAGCAGCTACACAATTACAGGGGGAGCAGAGACCCAGTACTTC. It codes for CASSYTITGGAETQYF.

The V call is TRBV5-1, the J call TRBJ2-7; TRBD2 matches 13 bases. The germline V gene has CDR1 SGHRS and CDR2 YFSETQ. J gave up 7 bases and V 9 bases, and 16 bases lay outside the gene matches. The CDR3 sequence is 16 residues long. The CDR3 sequence: CATTPGLAGEGREQYF. CDR3 in DNA: TGCGCCACCACCCCCGGACTAGCGGGAGAAGGTCGGGAGCAGTACTTC.

The chain combines TRBV7-2 with TRBJ2-7, with TRBD2 identical over 9 bases. Germline CDR1 is SGHTA and CDR2 is FQGNSA. This CDR3 spans 15 amino acids. With V trimmed by 4 bases and J by 3 bases, 7 bases remained unmatched. CDR3 DNA: TGTGCCAGCAGCTCACCCGGGACTAGCCTCTACGAGCAGTACTTC. It translates to CASSSPGTSLYEQYF.

The chain links TRBV2 to TRBJ2-4; D may be TRBD1 (6 bases). The CDR3 runs to 15 residues. Germline loops: CDR1 SNHLY, CDR2 FYNNEI. V shed 5 bases and J shed 11 bases, with 22 bases lying between them. The CDR3 nucleotides are TGTGCCAGCAGTCAACGGGACACTTCCCCGGGCCTTCAGTACTTC. This translates into CASSQRDTSPGLQYF.

The chain links TRBV5-1 to TRBJ1-2; 7 nucleotides agree with TRBD1. CDR3 length: 14 amino acids. The ends lost 0 bases at V and 8 bases at J; junction bases unmatched: 7. CDR1 is SGHRS, CDR2 YFSETQ, per germline. CDR3 region: CASSLDGTAEGYTF. The CDR3 nucleotides read TGCGCCAGCAGCTTGGACGGGACAGCGGAGGGCTACACCTTC.

The CDR3 region is CASSQEVIPGSLSYNEQFF. The CDR3 DNA reads as TGTGCCAGCAGCCAAGAGGTCATCCCCGGGAGTTTATCCTACAATGAGCAGTTCTTC. The chain carries TRBV4-2 and TRBJ2-1; possibly TRBD2 for D (6 bases). The germline V and J ends were trimmed by 0 bases and 1 base, with 19 bases remaining between them. The germline V gene encodes CDR1 LGHNA and CDR2 YNFKEQ. The CDR3 runs to 19 residues.

This chain links TRBV6-5 with TRBJ2-1; a possible D gene is TRBD1 (6 bases). V was clipped by 3 bases and J by 5 bases, with 11 bases between them. This CDR3 has 14 residues. Looked up from germline, CDR1 is MNHEY and CDR2 is SVGAGI. CDR3 amino acids: CASSYRGQNNEQFF. DNA for the CDR3: TGTGCCAGCAGTTATCGTGGACAGAACAATGAGCAGTTCTTC.

This sequence joins TRBV6-1 and TRBJ1-4; 9 nucleotides match TRBD1. This CDR3 spans 17 amino acids. Germline values: CDR1 MNHNS, CDR2 SASEGT. With V trimmed by 4 bases and J by 8 bases, 14 bases remained unmatched. CDR3 nucleotide sequence: TGTGCCAGCAGTGTTTCACCACCGGGACAGGGAGGCGAAAAACTGTTTTTT. Its translation: CASSVSPPGQGGEKLFF.

This chain connects TRBV10-1 to TRBJ2-5; tentative D call: TRBD1 (5 bases). The CDR3 is made up of 14 amino acids. Germline V CDR1 and CDR2: WNHNN, SYGVQD (reference sequence). The germline V and J ends were trimmed by 4 bases and 5 bases, with 14 bases remaining between them. The CDR3 here is CASSGGLDRETQYF. As DNA, the CDR3 is TGCGCCAGCAGTGGGGGCTTAGACCGGGAGACCCAGTACTTC.

As regards this clone: Different DNA sequences within this sample yield the same CDR3. J is TRBJ1-3 and V is TRBV30; no reliable D call. The CDR3 is 13 residues long. Between the trimmed V and J ends, which lost 6 bases and 0 bases, there was a span of 9 bases. Germline V lookup: CDR1 GTSNPN, CDR2 SVGIG (reference sequence). Here the CDR3 reads CACTGVSGNTIYF. The DNA for the CDR3 is TGTGCCTGTACGGGAGTCTCTGGAAACACCATATATTTT.

Here the CDR3 DNA reads TGTGCCAGCAGCGTTCGACAGGGGGCAATGGCTGCTGGGGCCAACGTCCTGACTTTC. Its translation: CASSVRQGAMAAGANVLTF. The V call is TRBV9, the J call TRBJ2-6; 10 bases are a match to TRBD1. This CDR3 has 19 amino acids. Losses at the gene ends were 2 bases for V and 2 bases for J; bases not matched to a gene: 10. Germline loops: CDR1 SGDLS, CDR2 YYNGEE.

This clone was seen more than once but under ten times. This chain links TRBV24-1 with TRBJ1-2; a weak D match, TRBD1 (6 bases). Between the trimmed V and J ends, which lost 6 bases and 5 bases, there was a span of 12 bases. This CDR3 is 13 amino acids long. The germline CDR1 and CDR2 sequences are KGHDR and SFDVKD. CDR3 nucleotide sequence: TGTGCCACCAGTAGTGAACAGGGTTATGGCTACACCTTC. Encoded protein: CATSSEQGYGYTF.